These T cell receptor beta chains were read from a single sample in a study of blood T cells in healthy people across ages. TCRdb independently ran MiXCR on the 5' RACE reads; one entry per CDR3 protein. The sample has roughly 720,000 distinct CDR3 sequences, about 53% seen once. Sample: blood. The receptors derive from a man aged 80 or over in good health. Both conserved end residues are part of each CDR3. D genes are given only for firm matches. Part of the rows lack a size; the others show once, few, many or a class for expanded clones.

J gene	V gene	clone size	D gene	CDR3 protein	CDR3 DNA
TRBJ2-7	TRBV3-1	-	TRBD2	CASSQDQSGDIYEQYF	TGTGCCAGCAGCCAAGATCAGAGCGGGGATATCTACGAGCAGTACTTC
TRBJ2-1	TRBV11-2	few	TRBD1	CASSSRQGRGNEQFF	TGTGCCAGCAGCTCCCGACAGGGTAGAGGGAATGAGCAGTTCTTC
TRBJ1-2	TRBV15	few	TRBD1	CATSTDRVGGYTF	TGTGCCACCAGCACCGACAGGGTGGGTGGCTACACCTTC
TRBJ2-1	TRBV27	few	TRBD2	CASSRFWTSGDNEQFF	TGTGCCAGCAGTCGCTTTTGGACTAGCGGAGACAATGAGCAGTTCTTC
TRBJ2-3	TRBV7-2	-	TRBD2	CASSSRGRARYAYF	TGTGCCAGCAGCTCCCGCGGGAGGGCGCGATACGCGTATTTT
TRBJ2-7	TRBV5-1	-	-	CASSLASAGPYEQYF	TGCGCCAGCAGCTTGGCTAGCGCGGGCCCCTACGAGCAGTACTTC
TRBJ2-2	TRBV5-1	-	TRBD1	CASSLGFGTVNTGELFF	TGCGCCAGCAGCTTGGGGTTCGGGACAGTGAACACCGGGGAGCTGTTTTTT
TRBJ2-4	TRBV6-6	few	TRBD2	CASTLAGGEKNIQYF	TGTGCCAGCACCCTAGCGGGAGGGGAAAAAAACATTCAGTACTTC
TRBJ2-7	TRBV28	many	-	CASSLGQSGWYEQYF	TGTGCCAGCAGTTTAGGACAGAGCGGGTGGTACGAGCAGTACTTC
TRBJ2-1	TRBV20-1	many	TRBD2	CSARQLAGFNNEQFF	TGCAGTGCTAGACAACTAGCGGGGTTTAACAATGAGCAGTTCTTC
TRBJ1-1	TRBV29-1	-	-	CSVETEGNTEAFF	TGCAGCGTTGAAACAGAGGGGAACACTGAAGCTTTCTTT
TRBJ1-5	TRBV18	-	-	CASSPNIDQPQHF	TGTGCCAGCTCACCAAACATTGATCAGCCCCAGCATTTT
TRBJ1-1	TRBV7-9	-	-	CASSLARAGAVAFF	TGTGCCAGCAGCTTAGCAAGGGCAGGGGCGGTAGCTTTCTTT
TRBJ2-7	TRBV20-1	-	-	CSATNSPGEQYF	TGCAGTGCTACGAATTCACCCGGCGAGCAGTACTTC
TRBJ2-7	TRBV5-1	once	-	CASSLERGFRGYNEQYF	TGCGCCAGCAGCTTGGAGCGAGGGTTCCGGGGCTACAATGAGCAGTACTTC
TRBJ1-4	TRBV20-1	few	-	CSARGGTVEKLFF	TGCAGTGCGCGAGGAGGGACTGTTGAAAAACTGTTTTTT
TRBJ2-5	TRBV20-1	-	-	CSAAPGLQETQYF	TGCAGTGCCGCTCCGGGGCTCCAAGAGACCCAGTACTTC
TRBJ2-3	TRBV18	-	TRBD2	CASSPPDSGISRRYAYF	TGTGCCAGCTCACCACCGGATAGCGGGATTTCTCGCAGATACGCGTATTTT
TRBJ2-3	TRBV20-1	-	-	CSARGVGVRHRYAYF	TGCAGTGCTAGGGGGGTCGGGGTTCGGCACAGATACGCGTATTTT
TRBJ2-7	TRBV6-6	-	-	CASSRDAYEQYF	TGTGCCAGCAGCCGGGATGCCTACGAGCAGTACTTC
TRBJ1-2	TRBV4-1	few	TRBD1	CASSQPRDRANYGYTF	TGCGCCAGCAGCCAACCCCGGGACAGGGCCAACTATGGCTACACCTTC
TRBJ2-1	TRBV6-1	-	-	CASSVEGLGEQFF	TGTGCCAGCAGTGTTGAGGGGTTAGGTGAGCAGTTCTTC
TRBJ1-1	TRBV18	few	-	CASSPGPTEAFF	TGTGCCAGCTCACCAGGTCCCACTGAAGCTTTCTTT
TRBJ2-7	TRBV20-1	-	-	CSARDPGRCEQYF	TGCAGTGCTAGAGATCCCGGGCGATGCGAGCAGTACTTC
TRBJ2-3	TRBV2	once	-	CASSGGPSQRNTDTQYF	TGTGCCAGCAGTGGGGGACCGTCCCAAAGGAACACAGATACGCAGTATTTT
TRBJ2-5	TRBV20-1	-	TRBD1	CSALAPGQKRETQYF	TGCAGTGCGTTAGCACCGGGACAGAAGAGGGAGACCCAGTACTTC
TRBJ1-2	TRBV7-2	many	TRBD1	CASSLDNRGSNGYTF	TGTGCCAGCAGCTTAGACAACAGGGGATCTAATGGCTACACCTTC
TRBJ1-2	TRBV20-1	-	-	CSASGGDYGHTF	TGCAGTGCTAGCGGAGGGGACTATGGCCACACCTTC
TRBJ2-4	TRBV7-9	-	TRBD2	CASRGRAPKNIQYF	TGTGCCAGCAGGGGGAGGGCCCCCAAAAACATTCAGTACTTC
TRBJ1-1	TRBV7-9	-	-	CASSLAAEAFF	TGTGCCAGCAGCTTAGCTGCTGAAGCTTTCTTT
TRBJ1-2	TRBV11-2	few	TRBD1	CASSPKLTGNNYGYTF	TGTGCCAGCAGCCCTAAATTGACAGGGAATAACTATGGCTACACCTTC
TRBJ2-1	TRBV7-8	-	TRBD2	CASSPDSGRSYNEQFF	TGTGCCAGCAGCCCCGATAGCGGGAGGTCCTACAATGAGCAGTTCTTC
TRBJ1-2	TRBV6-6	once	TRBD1	CASSDSGTVGYTF	TGTGCCAGCAGTGACTCCGGGACAGTCGGCTACACCTTC
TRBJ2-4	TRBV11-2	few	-	CASSSADGKNIQYF	TGTGCCAGCAGCTCCGCGGACGGCAAAAACATTCAGTACTTC
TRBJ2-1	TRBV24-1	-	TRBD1	CATSDPGGSSYNEQFF	TGTGCCACCAGTGACCCAGGGGGCAGCTCCTACAATGAGCAGTTCTTC
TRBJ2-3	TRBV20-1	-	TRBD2	CSAGELAGGRTDTQYF	TGCAGTGCTGGGGAACTAGCGGGAGGGAGGACAGATACGCAGTATTTT
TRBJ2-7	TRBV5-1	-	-	CASSPTGDGYEQYF	TGCGCCAGCAGCCCGACTGGGGACGGCTACGAGCAGTACTTC
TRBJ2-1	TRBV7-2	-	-	CASSLAGSNNEQFF	TGTGCCAGCAGCTTAGCGGGATCTAACAATGAGCAGTTCTTC
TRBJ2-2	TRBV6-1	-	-	CASNVGGTGELFF	TGTGCCAGCAATGTTGGGGGCACCGGGGAGCTGTTTTTT
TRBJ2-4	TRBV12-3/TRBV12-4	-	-	CASSLSRQLEQYF	TGTGCCAGCAGTTTGAGCAGACAGTTAGAGCAGTACTTC
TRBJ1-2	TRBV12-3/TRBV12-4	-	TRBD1	CASSTGGEGYTF	TGTGCCAGCAGCACAGGGGGAGAGGGCTACACCTTC
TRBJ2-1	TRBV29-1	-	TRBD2	CSGGAGARHEQFF	TGCAGCGGTGGGGCGGGAGCTAGACATGAGCAGTTCTTC
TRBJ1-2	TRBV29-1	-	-	CSVARGIYGYTF	TGCAGCGTTGCCCGGGGGATCTATGGCTACACCTTC
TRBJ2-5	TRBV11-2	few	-	CASSLGPGSGETQYF	TGTGCCAGCAGCTTAGGTCCCGGGTCGGGAGAGACCCAGTACTTC
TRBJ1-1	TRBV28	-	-	CASSYWAGSLGEAFF	TGTGCCAGCAGTTACTGGGCAGGAAGCTTGGGTGAAGCTTTCTTT
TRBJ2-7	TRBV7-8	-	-	CASSPGALGPEQYF	TGTGCCAGCAGCCCCGGGGCCCTAGGCCCCGAGCAGTACTTC
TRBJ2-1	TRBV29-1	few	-	CSVGANEQFF	TGCAGCGTCGGGGCCAATGAGCAGTTCTTC
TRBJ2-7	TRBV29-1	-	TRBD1	CSVAGAGGTYEQYF	TGCAGCGTTGCAGGGGCAGGGGGAACCTACGAGCAGTACTTC
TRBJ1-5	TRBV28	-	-	CASSQTVRGNQPQHF	TGTGCCAGCAGTCAGACAGTCCGGGGTAATCAGCCCCAGCATTTT
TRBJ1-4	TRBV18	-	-	CASSPWGAATNEKLFF	TGTGCCAGCTCACCATGGGGCGCTGCAACTAATGAAAAACTGTTTTTT
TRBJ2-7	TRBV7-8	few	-	CASIAERGRSWYF	TGTGCCAGCATCGCTGAAAGGGGCCGATCGTGGTACTTC